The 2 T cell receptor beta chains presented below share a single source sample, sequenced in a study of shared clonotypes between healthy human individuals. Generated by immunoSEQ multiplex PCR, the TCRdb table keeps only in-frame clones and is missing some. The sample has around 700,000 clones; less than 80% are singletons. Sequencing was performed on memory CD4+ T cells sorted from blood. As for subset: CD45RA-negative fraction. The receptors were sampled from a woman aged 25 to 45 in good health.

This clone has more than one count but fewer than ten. CDR3 sequence: CASCAGVSETQYF. The CDR3 DNA follows: TGCGCCAGCTGCGCGGGAGTTAGCGAGACCCAGTACTTC. The chain uses TRBV10-2 and TRBJ2-5, with TRBD2 matching 7 bases. J was trimmed by 5 bases and V by 8 bases; bases with no gene match: 8. This CDR3 is 13 amino acids long. The germline CDR1 and CDR2 sequences are WSHSY and SAAADI.

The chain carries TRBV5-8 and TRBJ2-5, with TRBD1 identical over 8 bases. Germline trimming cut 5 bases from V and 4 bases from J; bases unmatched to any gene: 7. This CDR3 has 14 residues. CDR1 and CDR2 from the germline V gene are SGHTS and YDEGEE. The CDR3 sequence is CASSSGQGGETQYF. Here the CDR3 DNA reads TGTGCCAGCAGTTCCGGACAGGGTGGAGAGACCCAGTACTTC.